A single T cell receptor beta chain is shown here with its context. The germline CDR1 and CDR2 sequences are MDHEN and SYDVKM. After removal of 8 bases from V and 3 bases from J, the junction contained 6 bases not matched to a gene. The CDR3 has 13 residues. Assay: immunoSEQ multiplex PCR; the TCRdb copy retains only in-frame clones and omits some. The sample comprises 230,000 or so clones, just under 95% of which are singletons, and approximately 1.5% rests with the top ten. The data are from a study of control samples from healthy donors and cancer patients. The TCR comes from a man in his fifties in good health. The specimen was blood. V gene TRBV28 combines with J gene TRBJ2-7, with 8 bases fitting TRBD2. For the CDR3, the DNA is TGTGCCAGCCGCCGGGCGGGGGGCTACGAGCAGTACTTC. It translates to CASRRAGGYEQYF.